A selection of T cell receptor beta chains follows, all from one sample in a study of CD8 T cells in Susac syndrome. MiXCR was run by TCRdb on the immunoSEQ multiplex PCR reads, yielding one entry per CDR3 protein. The sample lists hundreds of thousands of distinct CDR3 sequences, 65% to 90% seen once, with 0.21% in the top ten. The sample taken for sequencing was CD8+ T cells from PBMCs. The receptors were gathered from a human donor with multiple sclerosis. The CDR3 runs from the conserved cysteine through the conserved F or W. A D gene is named only where the DNA matches it firmly. For some rows the clone size is stated as once, few or many, or as a class when expanded; others skip it.

TRBV27,NA,TRBJ1-5,once,CASSFDATSNQPQHF,TGTGCCAGCAGTTTCGACGCCACTAGCAATCAGCCCCAGCATTTT
TRBV20-1,TRBD2,TRBJ2-4,NA,CSLTSGRAGTKNIQYF,TGCAGTCTGACTAGCGGGAGGGCCGGAACCAAAAACATTCAGTACTTC
TRBV12-3/TRBV12-4,NA,TRBJ2-1,NA,CASRIFGGSSYNEQFF,TGTGCCAGCAGGATCTTTGGCGGGTCCTCCTACAATGAGCAGTTCTTC
TRBV10-3,NA,TRBJ1-1,NA,CAIRSEAFAPEAFF,TGTGCCATCAGATCCGAGGCCTTCGCCCCTGAAGCTTTCTTT
TRBV19,TRBD2,TRBJ2-7,NA,CASAPGLVYEQYF,TGTGCCAGCGCCCCGGGACTAGTCTACGAGCAGTACTTC
TRBV27,NA,TRBJ1-2,NA,CASTPGGGYGYTF,TGTGCCAGCACCCCCGGGGGGGGTTATGGCTACACCTTC
TRBV4-3,NA,TRBJ2-1,NA,CASSQESRSYYNEQFF,TGCGCCAGCAGCCAAGAGTCCAGGAGCTACTACAATGAGCAGTTCTTC
TRBV20-1,TRBD2,TRBJ2-1,NA,CSARVLAGGYEQFF,TGCAGTGCTAGAGTACTAGCGGGAGGCTATGAGCAGTTCTTC
TRBV6-5,NA,TRBJ1-1,NA,CASSYSPGQNTEAFF,TGTGCCAGCAGTTACTCGCCGGGACAGAACACTGAAGCTTTCTTT
TRBV5-8,NA,TRBJ1-5,NA,CASSPLFSNQPQHF,TGTGCCAGCAGCCCCCTATTCAGCAATCAGCCCCAGCATTTT
TRBV29-1,NA,TRBJ1-2,NA,CSVEGGANNYGYTF,TGCAGCGTTGAGGGGGGGGCAAATAACTATGGCTACACCTTC
TRBV27,TRBD2,TRBJ2-7,once,CASSFFGGSYEQYF,TGTGCCAGCAGTTTTTTCGGGGGGTCCTACGAGCAGTACTTC
TRBV4-1,NA,TRBJ2-1,NA,CASSQADRPQEQFF,TGCGCCAGCAGCCAAGCGGACCGGCCCCAGGAGCAGTTCTTC
TRBV6-5,TRBD2,TRBJ2-1,once,CASSYIAGANNEQFF,TGTGCCAGCAGTTACATAGCGGGAGCCAATAATGAGCAGTTCTTC
TRBV7-2,NA,TRBJ2-7,NA,CASSFYLLGQGRGEREQYF,TGTGCCAGCAGCTTTTATCTATTAGGCCAGGGAAGAGGTGAGAGGGAGCAGTACTTC
TRBV7-8,TRBD1,TRBJ2-7,NA,CASNKWTGSYYEQYF,TGTGCCAGCAACAAATGGACAGGCAGTTACTACGAGCAGTACTTC
TRBV28,NA,TRBJ2-3,once,CASSRTALTDTQYF,TGTGCCAGCAGTCGGACGGCTCTCACAGATACGCAGTATTTT
TRBV6-5,TRBD1,TRBJ1-2,once,CASSYSRDRVITRADYGYTF,TGTGCCAGCAGTTACTCGAGGGACAGGGTAATAACCAGGGCAGACTATGGCTACACCTTC
TRBV12-3/TRBV12-4,TRBD1,TRBJ1-2,NA,CASSFRHRGSTYGYTF,TGTGCCAGCAGTTTTAGACACAGGGGGTCAACCTATGGCTACACCTTC
TRBV6-2/TRBV6-3,NA,TRBJ1-2,NA,CASSSSPGLVDGYTF,TGTGCCAGCAGTTCGTCCCCTGGGCTGGTGGATGGCTACACCTTC
TRBV10-2,TRBD1,TRBJ2-7,NA,CASRDAGTGAGEQYF,TGCGCCAGCAGGGACGCCGGGACAGGGGCGGGCGAGCAGTACTTC
TRBV10-3,NA,TRBJ2-1,NA,CAISEGYGDGAYNEQFF,TGTGCCATCAGTGAGGGGTACGGTGATGGGGCCTACAATGAGCAGTTCTTC
TRBV7-9,NA,TRBJ1-1,few,CASAEGATEAFF,TGTGCCAGTGCAGAAGGGGCCACTGAAGCTTTCTTT
TRBV4-3,TRBD1,TRBJ1-2,NA,CASSQTPPGGYGYTF,TGCGCCAGCAGCCAAACGCCCCCAGGGGGATATGGCTACACCTTC
TRBV7-3,NA,TRBJ2-7,NA,CASSLWGGPYEQYF,TGTGCCAGCAGCCTCTGGGGCGGCCCCTACGAGCAGTACTTC
TRBV27,NA,TRBJ2-1,NA,CASSLYGESNEQFF,TGTGCCAGCAGTTTATATGGGGAGTCCAATGAGCAGTTCTTC
TRBV24-1,NA,TRBJ1-2,NA,CATSDSGPNYGYTF,TGTGCCACCAGTGATTCCGGGCCGAACTATGGCTACACCTTC
TRBV27,NA,TRBJ1-1,NA,CASSLLPVNTEAFF,TGTGCCAGCAGTTTACTTCCGGTGAACACTGAAGCTTTCTTT
TRBV11-2,TRBD2,TRBJ2-7,once,CASSSGTRWYEQYF,TGTGCCAGCAGCTCAGGGACTAGGTGGTACGAGCAGTACTTC
TRBV30,TRBD2,TRBJ2-3,NA,CAWRRRGGTDTQYF,TGTGCCTGGAGAAGGCGGGGGGGCACAGATACGCAGTATTTT
TRBV28,TRBD2,TRBJ2-2,NA,CASKREGPGELFF,TGTGCCAGCAAGCGGGAGGGCCCCGGGGAGCTGTTTTTT